These T cell receptor beta chains were read from a single sample in a study of Graves' ophthalmopathy and Graves' hyperthyroidism. MiXCR, run by TCRdb on the multiplex PCR reads, gives a single entry per CDR3 protein. The data show about 200,000 distinct CDR3 sequences, with roughly 27% seen just once and approximately 8.2% held by the top ten. Sequences were obtained from peripheral blood. These receptors all come from a middle-aged man with Graves' ophthalmopathy. The CDR3 runs from the conserved cysteine through the conserved F or W. The D gene is left open where the match is weak. Only some rows state a clone size, as once, few, many or a class for expanded clones.

d_call: TRBD1; j_call: TRBJ1-2; clone_size: many; v_call: TRBV19; cdr3_nt: TGTGCCACCCGGACAGGGGATGGCTACACCTTC; cdr3_aa: CATRTGDGYTF
d_call: .; j_call: TRBJ1-5; clone_size: .; v_call: TRBV25-1; cdr3_nt: TGTGCCAGCAGTCCCCCTGGGACGGGAGGAAATCAGCCCCAGCATTTT; cdr3_aa: CASSPPGTGGNQPQHF
d_call: .; j_call: TRBJ1-5; clone_size: .; v_call: TRBV6-1; cdr3_nt: TGTGCCGTTAGCGAGCGGCTCAATCAGCCCCAGCATTTT; cdr3_aa: CAVSERLNQPQHF
d_call: .; j_call: TRBJ2-2; clone_size: many; v_call: TRBV7-2; cdr3_nt: TGTGCCAGCCAATCTCGTCCCGACACCGGGGAGCTGTTTTTT; cdr3_aa: CASQSRPDTGELFF
d_call: TRBD2; j_call: TRBJ2-2; clone_size: .; v_call: TRBV12-3/TRBV12-4; cdr3_nt: TGTGCCAGCAGCCACCCGAGACTAGCGGGAGCGAACACCGGGGAGCTGTTTTTT; cdr3_aa: CASSHPRLAGANTGELFF
d_call: .; j_call: TRBJ1-1; clone_size: many; v_call: TRBV5-1; cdr3_nt: TGCGCCAGCAGCTTGGGACACCCGAACACTGAAGCTTCCTTT; cdr3_aa: CASSLGHPNTEASF
d_call: .; j_call: TRBJ2-7; clone_size: .; v_call: TRBV7-8; cdr3_nt: TGTGCCAGCAGCTCTGAAGTTGGACATCCCTACGAGCAGTACTTC; cdr3_aa: CASSSEVGHPYEQYF
d_call: .; j_call: TRBJ2-2; clone_size: many; v_call: TRBV3-1; cdr3_nt: TGTGCCAGCAGCCAAGAAAAGCCTAGGGAGCTGTTTTTT; cdr3_aa: CASSQEKPRELFF
d_call: .; j_call: TRBJ2-4; clone_size: .; v_call: TRBV12-3/TRBV12-4; cdr3_nt: TGTGCCAGCAGTTTGGGCAGGGTGACCAAAAACATTCAGTACTTC; cdr3_aa: CASSLGRVTKNIQYF
d_call: TRBD1; j_call: TRBJ2-7; clone_size: many; v_call: TRBV27; cdr3_nt: TGTGCCAGCAGTTCCCTCCCGGGACAGGGTCTTTACGAGCAGTACTTC; cdr3_aa: CASSSLPGQGLYEQYF
d_call: TRBD2; j_call: TRBJ2-5; clone_size: .; v_call: TRBV6-2/TRBV6-3; cdr3_nt: TGTGCCAGCAGTTCCGGGAGGTGGGAGACCCAGTACTTC; cdr3_aa: CASSSGRWETQYF
d_call: TRBD1; j_call: TRBJ1-5; clone_size: many; v_call: TRBV6-2/TRBV6-3; cdr3_nt: TGTGCCAGCAATGGACAGGGGAATCAGCCCCAGCATTTT; cdr3_aa: CASNGQGNQPQHF
d_call: .; j_call: TRBJ1-2; clone_size: .; v_call: TRBV25-1; cdr3_nt: TGTGCCAGCAGTGAACCAGGGTTATATGGCTACACCTTC; cdr3_aa: CASSEPGLYGYTF
d_call: .; j_call: TRBJ2-7; clone_size: many; v_call: TRBV4-1; cdr3_nt: TGCGCCAGCAGCCAAGTTACGACTGCCGAGCAGTACTTC; cdr3_aa: CASSQVTTAEQYF
d_call: .; j_call: TRBJ1-6; clone_size: many; v_call: TRBV12-3/TRBV12-4; cdr3_nt: TGTGCCAGCAGTTTTGCGGGGCAGGGGCAAACACCCCTCCACTTT; cdr3_aa: CASSFAGQGQTPLHF
d_call: .; j_call: TRBJ1-1; clone_size: .; v_call: TRBV6-2/TRBV6-3; cdr3_nt: TGTGCCAGCAGTTACACGGGAGACGCTGAAGCTTTCTTT; cdr3_aa: CASSYTGDAEAFF
d_call: TRBD2; j_call: TRBJ2-5; clone_size: many; v_call: TRBV29-1; cdr3_nt: TGCAGCGTTGAGGAGGGAGGGTGGATAGAGACCCAGTACTTC; cdr3_aa: CSVEEGGWIETQYF
d_call: .; j_call: TRBJ2-2; clone_size: many; v_call: TRBV12-3/TRBV12-4; cdr3_nt: TGTGCCAGCAGTTTGGAGGTCGGGGAGCTGTTTTTT; cdr3_aa: CASSLEVGELFF
d_call: .; j_call: TRBJ2-7; clone_size: many; v_call: TRBV15; cdr3_nt: TGTGCCACCAGCAGAGATACAGTGGGACTCCCCTACGAGCAGTACTTC; cdr3_aa: CATSRDTVGLPYEQYF
d_call: TRBD1; j_call: TRBJ2-5; clone_size: few; v_call: TRBV6-2/TRBV6-3; cdr3_nt: TGTGCCAGCAGCCCCCGGAGACAGGGGCCAAGGGAGACCCAGTACTTC; cdr3_aa: CASSPRRQGPRETQYF
d_call: .; j_call: TRBJ2-3; clone_size: .; v_call: TRBV6-2/TRBV6-3; cdr3_nt: TGTGCCAGCAGTTTCGGAGGGGACGGTACGCAGTATTTT; cdr3_aa: CASSFGGDGTQYF
d_call: .; j_call: TRBJ1-2; clone_size: .; v_call: TRBV7-9; cdr3_nt: TGTGCCAGCAGCTTAGTACCGGCCAGGGCAAATGGCTACACCTTC; cdr3_aa: CASSLVPARANGYTF
d_call: .; j_call: TRBJ1-1; clone_size: .; v_call: TRBV24-1; cdr3_nt: TGTGCCACCAGGAGACAGCCGAACACTGAAGCTTTCTTT; cdr3_aa: CATRRQPNTEAFF
d_call: .; j_call: TRBJ2-7; clone_size: many; v_call: TRBV10-2; cdr3_nt: TGCGCCAGCAGTGATGGGGTCTCCTACGAGCAGTACTTC; cdr3_aa: CASSDGVSYEQYF
d_call: .; j_call: TRBJ1-3; clone_size: many; v_call: TRBV5-1; cdr3_nt: TGCGCCAGCAGCTTGGGTGACGGCAACTCTGGAAGCACCATATATTTT; cdr3_aa: CASSLGDGNSGSTIYF
d_call: TRBD1; j_call: TRBJ1-6; clone_size: many; v_call: TRBV6-5; cdr3_nt: TGTGCCAGCAGTTACTCCCCGGGACAGGGCTCACCCCTCCACTTT; cdr3_aa: CASSYSPGQGSPLHF
d_call: .; j_call: TRBJ1-3; clone_size: .; v_call: TRBV12-3/TRBV12-4; cdr3_nt: TGTGCCAGCAGTTTGGAAAGGGACGGCTCTGGAAACACCATATATTTT; cdr3_aa: CASSLERDGSGNTIYF
d_call: .; j_call: TRBJ1-6; clone_size: .; v_call: TRBV12-3/TRBV12-4; cdr3_nt: TGTGCCAGCAGTTTCGGACAGTTGGATTCACCCCTCCACTTT; cdr3_aa: CASSFGQLDSPLHF
d_call: TRBD2; j_call: TRBJ2-7; clone_size: many; v_call: TRBV4-1; cdr3_nt: TGCGCCAGCAGCCGGGGACTAGCGGGAGCGGGGGAGCAGTACTTC; cdr3_aa: CASSRGLAGAGEQYF
d_call: .; j_call: TRBJ2-5; clone_size: many; v_call: TRBV24-1; cdr3_nt: TGTGCCACCAGGGACGCCGGCCAAGAGACCCAGTACTTC; cdr3_aa: CATRDAGQETQYF
d_call: .; j_call: TRBJ1-2; clone_size: many; v_call: TRBV4-3; cdr3_nt: TGCGCCAGCAGCCATCAGAGGGGTGGGGGCTACACCTTC; cdr3_aa: CASSHQRGGGYTF
d_call: .; j_call: TRBJ2-2; clone_size: many; v_call: TRBV2; cdr3_nt: TGTGCCAGCATGAAGGACACCGGGGAGCTGTTTTTT; cdr3_aa: CASMKDTGELFF
d_call: .; j_call: TRBJ1-1; clone_size: many; v_call: TRBV4-1; cdr3_nt: TGCGCCAGCAGCCAAGAGTACAGACGAACCAATGTGAACACTGAAGCTTTCTTT; cdr3_aa: CASSQEYRRTNVNTEAFF
d_call: TRBD1; j_call: TRBJ2-7; clone_size: .; v_call: TRBV12-3/TRBV12-4; cdr3_nt: TGTGCCAGCAGTTCCGGACAGGGATCCGACGAGCAGTACTTC; cdr3_aa: CASSSGQGSDEQYF
d_call: TRBD2; j_call: TRBJ2-7; clone_size: many; v_call: TRBV6-5; cdr3_nt: TGTGCCAGCAGTCCGCGGGAGGTAGGTGAGCAGTACTTC; cdr3_aa: CASSPREVGEQYF
d_call: TRBD1; j_call: TRBJ2-5; clone_size: many; v_call: TRBV5-1; cdr3_nt: TGCGCCAGCAGCCCGGTAGGACAGGTCATCCAAGAGACCCAGTACTTC; cdr3_aa: CASSPVGQVIQETQYF
d_call: TRBD1; j_call: TRBJ1-5; clone_size: many; v_call: TRBV6-2/TRBV6-3; cdr3_nt: TGTGCCAGCAGCCCCGGGGTACAGGGGGCTGGCAATCAGCCCCAGCATTTT; cdr3_aa: CASSPGVQGAGNQPQHF
d_call: .; j_call: TRBJ2-5; clone_size: many; v_call: TRBV12-3/TRBV12-4; cdr3_nt: TGTGCCAGCAGTACCTTCCGGGGGCAAGAGACCCAGTACTTC; cdr3_aa: CASSTFRGQETQYF
d_call: .; j_call: TRBJ1-6; clone_size: .; v_call: TRBV12-3/TRBV12-4; cdr3_nt: TGTGCCAGCAGCCGACGGGGGACGCCCCTCCACTTT; cdr3_aa: CASSRRGTPLHF
d_call: .; j_call: TRBJ2-7; clone_size: many; v_call: TRBV4-3; cdr3_nt: TGCGCCAGCAGCCAGGAGGGTTTAGGCTACGAGCAGTACTTC; cdr3_aa: CASSQEGLGYEQYF